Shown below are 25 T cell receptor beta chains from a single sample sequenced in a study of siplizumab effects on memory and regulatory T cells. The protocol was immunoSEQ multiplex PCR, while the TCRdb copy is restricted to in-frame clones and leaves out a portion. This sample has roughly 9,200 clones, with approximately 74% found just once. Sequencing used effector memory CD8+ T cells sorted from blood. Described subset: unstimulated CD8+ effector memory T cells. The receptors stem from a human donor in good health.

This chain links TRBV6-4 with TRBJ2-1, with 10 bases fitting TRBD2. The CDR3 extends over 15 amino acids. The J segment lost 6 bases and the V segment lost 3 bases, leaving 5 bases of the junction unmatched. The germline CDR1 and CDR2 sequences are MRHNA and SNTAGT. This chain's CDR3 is CASSEVAGGPNEQFF. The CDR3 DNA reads TGTGCCAGCAGTGAGGTAGCGGGGGGACCCAATGAGCAGTTCTTC.

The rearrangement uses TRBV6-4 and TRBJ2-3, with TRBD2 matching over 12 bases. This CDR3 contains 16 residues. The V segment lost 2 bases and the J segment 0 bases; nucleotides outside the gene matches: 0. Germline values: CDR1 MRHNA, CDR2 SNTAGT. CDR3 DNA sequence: TGTGCCAGCAGTGACGGGACTAGCGGGAGCACAGATACGCAGTATTTT. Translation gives CASSDGTSGSTDTQYF.

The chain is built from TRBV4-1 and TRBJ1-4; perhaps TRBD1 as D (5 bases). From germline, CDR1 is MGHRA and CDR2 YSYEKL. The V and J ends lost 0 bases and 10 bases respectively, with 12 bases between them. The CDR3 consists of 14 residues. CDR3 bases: TGCGCCAGCAGCCAAGATCCCCAGGGTGGAAAACTGTTTTTT. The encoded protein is CASSQDPQGGKLFF.

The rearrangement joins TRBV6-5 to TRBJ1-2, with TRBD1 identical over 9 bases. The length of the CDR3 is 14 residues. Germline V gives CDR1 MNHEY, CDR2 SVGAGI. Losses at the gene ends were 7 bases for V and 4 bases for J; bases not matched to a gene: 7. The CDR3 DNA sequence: TGTGCCAGCAAAGCGGGACAGGGAGGCTATGGCTACACCTTC. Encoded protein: CASKAGQGGYGYTF.

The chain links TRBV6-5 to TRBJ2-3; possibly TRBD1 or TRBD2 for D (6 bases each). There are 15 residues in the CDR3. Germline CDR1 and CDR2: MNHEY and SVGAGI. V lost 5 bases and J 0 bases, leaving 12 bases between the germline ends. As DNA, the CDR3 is TGTGCCAGCAGTCCCGAGGGGGGAAGCACAGATACGCAGTATTTT. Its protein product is CASSPEGGSTDTQYF.

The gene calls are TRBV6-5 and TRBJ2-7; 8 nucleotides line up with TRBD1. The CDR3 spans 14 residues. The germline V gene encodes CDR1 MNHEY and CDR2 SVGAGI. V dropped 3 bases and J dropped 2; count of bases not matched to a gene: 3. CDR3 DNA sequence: TGTGCCAGCAGTTATGGGACAGGAGCCTACGAGCAGTACTTC. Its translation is CASSYGTGAYEQYF.

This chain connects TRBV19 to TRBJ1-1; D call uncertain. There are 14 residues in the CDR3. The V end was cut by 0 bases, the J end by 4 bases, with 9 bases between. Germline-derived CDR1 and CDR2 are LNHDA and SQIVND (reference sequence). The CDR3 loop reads CASSIDSPSTEAFF. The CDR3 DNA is TGTGCCAGTAGTATAGACTCCCCCAGCACTGAAGCTTTCTTT.

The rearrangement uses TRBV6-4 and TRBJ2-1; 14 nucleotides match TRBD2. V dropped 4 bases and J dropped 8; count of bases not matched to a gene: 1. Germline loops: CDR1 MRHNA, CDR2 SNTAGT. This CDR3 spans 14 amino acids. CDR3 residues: CASSGGLAGDEQFF. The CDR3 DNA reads TGTGCCAGCAGTGGGGGACTAGCGGGGGATGAGCAGTTCTTC.

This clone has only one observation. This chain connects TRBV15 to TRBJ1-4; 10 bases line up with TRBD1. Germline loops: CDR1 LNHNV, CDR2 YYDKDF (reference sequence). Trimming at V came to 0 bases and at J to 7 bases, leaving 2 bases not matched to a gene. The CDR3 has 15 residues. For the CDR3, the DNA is TGTGCCACCAGCAGAGATGGACAGGGGGGTGAAAAACTGTTTTTT. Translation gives CATSRDGQGGEKLFF.

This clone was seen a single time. DNA of the CDR3: TGTGCTAGTGGTTTGAGCAGGGACACTGAAGCTTTCTTT. Translation gives CASGLSRDTEAFF. The chain is built from TRBV12-5 and TRBJ1-1, with D possibly TRBD1 on 5 matching bases. Germline CDR1 is LGHNT and CDR2 is FRNRAP. This CDR3 contains 13 residues. V shed 2 bases and J shed 3 bases, with 7 bases lying between them.

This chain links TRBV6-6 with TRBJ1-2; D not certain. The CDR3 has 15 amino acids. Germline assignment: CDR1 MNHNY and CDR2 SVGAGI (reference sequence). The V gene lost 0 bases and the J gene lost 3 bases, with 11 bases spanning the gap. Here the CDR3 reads CASSYSNWVDYGYTF. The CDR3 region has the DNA TGTGCCAGCAGTTACTCGAATTGGGTTGACTATGGCTACACCTTC.

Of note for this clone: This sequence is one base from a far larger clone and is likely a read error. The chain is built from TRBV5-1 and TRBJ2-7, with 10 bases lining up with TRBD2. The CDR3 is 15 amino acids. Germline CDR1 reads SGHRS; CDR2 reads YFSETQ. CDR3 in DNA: TGCGCCAACAGCTTGGACCTAGCGGGAGCGTACGAGCAGTACTTC. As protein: CANSLDLAGAYEQYF.

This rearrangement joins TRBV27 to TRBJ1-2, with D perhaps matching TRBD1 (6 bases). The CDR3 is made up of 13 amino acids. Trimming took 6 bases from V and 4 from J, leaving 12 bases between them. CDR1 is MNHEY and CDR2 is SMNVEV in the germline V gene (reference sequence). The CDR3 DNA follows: TGTGCCAGCAGCTTAACAGGGCCCTATGGCTACACCTTC. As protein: CASSLTGPYGYTF.

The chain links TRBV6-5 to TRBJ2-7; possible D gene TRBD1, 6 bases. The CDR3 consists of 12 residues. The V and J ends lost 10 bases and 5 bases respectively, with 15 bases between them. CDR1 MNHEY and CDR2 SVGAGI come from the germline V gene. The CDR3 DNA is TGTGCCACACAGGGCCTCGAGGACGAGCAGTACTTC. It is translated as CATQGLEDEQYF.

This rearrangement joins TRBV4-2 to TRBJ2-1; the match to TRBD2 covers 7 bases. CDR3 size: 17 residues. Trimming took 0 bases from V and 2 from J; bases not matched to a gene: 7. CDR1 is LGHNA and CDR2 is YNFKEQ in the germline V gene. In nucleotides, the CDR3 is TGTGCCAGCAGCCAAGATCGGGTTAGCGGGCCCTACAATGAGCAGTTCTTC. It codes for CASSQDRVSGPYNEQFF.

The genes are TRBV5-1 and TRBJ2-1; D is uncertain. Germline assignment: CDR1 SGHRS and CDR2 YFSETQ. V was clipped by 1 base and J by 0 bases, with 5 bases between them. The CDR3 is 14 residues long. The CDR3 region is CASSLISSYNEQFF. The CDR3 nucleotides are TGCGCCAGCAGCTTGATAAGCTCCTACAATGAGCAGTTCTTC.

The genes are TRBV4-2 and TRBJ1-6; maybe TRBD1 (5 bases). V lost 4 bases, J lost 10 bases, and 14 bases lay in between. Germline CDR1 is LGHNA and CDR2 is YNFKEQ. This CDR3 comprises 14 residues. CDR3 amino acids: CASSPGNGWSPLHF. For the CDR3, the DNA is TGTGCCAGCAGCCCAGGGAACGGTTGGTCACCCCTCCACTTT.

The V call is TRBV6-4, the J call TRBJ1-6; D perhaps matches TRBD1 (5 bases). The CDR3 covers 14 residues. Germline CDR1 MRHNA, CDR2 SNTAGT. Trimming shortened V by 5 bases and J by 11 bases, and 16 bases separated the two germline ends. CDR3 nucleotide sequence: TGTGCCAGCAGTAAAAGGTCTTGGGGGACACCCCTCCACTTT. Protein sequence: CASSKRSWGTPLHF.

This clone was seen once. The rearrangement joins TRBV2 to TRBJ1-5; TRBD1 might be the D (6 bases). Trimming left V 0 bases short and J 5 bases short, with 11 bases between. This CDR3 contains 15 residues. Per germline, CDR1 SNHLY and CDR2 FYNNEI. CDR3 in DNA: TGTGCCAGCAGTGAAGCAGGACAGTTCGATCAGCCCCAGCATTTT. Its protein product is CASSEAGQFDQPQHF.

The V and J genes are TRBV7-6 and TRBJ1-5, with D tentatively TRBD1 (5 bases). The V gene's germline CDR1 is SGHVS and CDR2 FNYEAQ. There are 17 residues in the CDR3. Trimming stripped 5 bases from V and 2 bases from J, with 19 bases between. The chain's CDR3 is CASSPHFSTGGNQPQHF. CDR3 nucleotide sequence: TGTGCCAGCAGCCCGCACTTCTCCACAGGAGGCAATCAGCCCCAGCATTTT.

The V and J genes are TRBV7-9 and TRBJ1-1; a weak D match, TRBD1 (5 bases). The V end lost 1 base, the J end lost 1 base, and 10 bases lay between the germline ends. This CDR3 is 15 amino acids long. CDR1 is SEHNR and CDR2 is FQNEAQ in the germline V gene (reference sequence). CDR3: CASSLGWTQNTEAFF. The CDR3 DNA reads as TGTGCCAGCAGCTTAGGTTGGACACAGAACACTGAAGCTTTCTTT.

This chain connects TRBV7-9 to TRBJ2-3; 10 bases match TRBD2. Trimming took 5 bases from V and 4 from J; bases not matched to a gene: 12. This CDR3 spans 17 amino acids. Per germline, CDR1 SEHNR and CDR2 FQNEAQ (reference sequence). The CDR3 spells CASSQEKRGGPSDTQYF. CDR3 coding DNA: TGTGCCAGCAGCCAAGAAAAGCGGGGGGGCCCGTCAGATACGCAGTATTTT. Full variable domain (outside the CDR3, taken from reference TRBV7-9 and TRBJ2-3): DTGVSQNPRHKITKRGQNVTFRCDPISEHNRLYWYRQTLGQGPEFLTYFQNEAQLEKSRLLSDRFSAERPKGSFSTLEIQRTEQGDSAMYLCASSQEKRGGPSDTQYFGPGTRLTVL.

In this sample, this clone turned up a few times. In DNA form, the CDR3 reads TGTGCCAGCAGCCAAGAGCGGGGGGGCCAAGAGACCCAGTACTTC. It yields the protein CASSQERGGQETQYF. The chain carries TRBV4-2 and TRBJ2-5; 9 bases fit TRBD2. The CDR3 is 15 residues long. The V segment lost 0 bases and the J segment 1 base; nucleotides outside the gene matches: 0. The germline gives CDR1 LGHNA, CDR2 YNFKEQ.

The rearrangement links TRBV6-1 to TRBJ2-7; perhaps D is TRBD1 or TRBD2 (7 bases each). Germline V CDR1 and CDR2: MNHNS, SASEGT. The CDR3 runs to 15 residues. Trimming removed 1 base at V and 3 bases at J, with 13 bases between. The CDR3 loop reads CASSEEGGGGYEQYF. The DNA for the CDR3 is TGTGCCAGCAGTGAAGAGGGAGGGGGCGGCTACGAGCAGTACTTC.

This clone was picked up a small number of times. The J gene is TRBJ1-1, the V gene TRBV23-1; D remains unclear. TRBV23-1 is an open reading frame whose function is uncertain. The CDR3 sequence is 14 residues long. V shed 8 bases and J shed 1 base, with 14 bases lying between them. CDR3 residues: CASPPDGRNTEAFF. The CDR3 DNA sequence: TGCGCCAGCCCCCCCGACGGGCGGAACACTGAAGCTTTCTTT.